This T cell receptor (beta chain) was captured by sequencing in a study of cytotoxic CD8 clonotypes in ibrutinib-treated CLL. Study as a whole: Patients: roughly ten relapsed/refractory, some 16 treatment-naive, around 17 IGHV unmutated. Response sampling took place at median 12 months of treatment, range 6 to 36.

On this clone itself: Its antigen is not identified.

Sequenced by immunoSEQ multiplex PCR; TCRdb stores in-frame clones only, minus some. Altogether about 92,000 clones are present, more than 70% being singletons, with the ten largest covering 20% to 25%. Study-wide findings and caveats: Starting clonality was above that of age-matched healthy donors and tracked circulating CD8+ T-cell counts.

The sequences come from PBMCs, collected after 24 months of ibrutinib treatment. This receptor was obtained from a human donor with chronic lymphocytic leukemia.

CDR3 residues: CASSFAPTRDGYTF. CDR3 nucleotide sequence: TGTGCCAGCAGCTTCGCCCCTACGAGGGATGGCTACACCTTC. The chain joins TRBV13 to TRBJ1-2, with no clear D. The CDR3 has 14 residues. The germline V and J ends were trimmed by 3 bases and 6 bases, with 14 bases remaining between them. Germline CDR1 PRHDT, CDR2 FYEKMQ (reference sequence).